This TCR beta chain was retrieved from a study of T cells in Graves' hyperthyroidism and ophthalmopathy. General study findings and limits: Expanded thyroid clonotypes (above 0.001) were mostly also found in blood.

The TCR beta CDR3 regions underwent amplification using RNA transcripts as the source. The TCR CDR3 was amplified in a first-round RT-PCR using the HTBI primer set. Using its own MiXCR run on the multiplex PCR reads, TCRdb lists one record per CDR3 protein. The repertoire holds about 840,000 distinct CDR3 sequences, with around 38% as singletons. This clonotype occurred many times. Its antigen is unidentified. CDR1 WSHSY and CDR2 SAAADI come from the germline V gene. The CDR3 contains 13 residues. V dropped 0 bases and J dropped 9 bases, with 11 bases sitting between them. Diagnosis of hyperthyroidism was new in patients aged 18 to 65, and its duration was under 2 months.

The sample consisted of blood. The TCR was taken from a man between 18 and 29 years old with Graves' hyperthyroidism. This chain connects TRBV10-2 to TRBJ1-2, with D tentatively TRBD1 (5 bases). This CDR3 reads CASSESGVQRYTF. In DNA form, the CDR3 reads TGCGCCAGCAGTGAGTCAGGGGTTCAGCGCTACACCTTC.